These 20 T cell receptor beta chains share one sample of origin, sequenced in a study of blood T cell repertoires in COVID-19. Sequencing used immunoSEQ multiplex PCR; TCRdb keeps in-frame clones, though not all of them. The data show approximately 100,000 clones, less than 85% seen once. Sequenced input: peripheral blood. The source is a man older than 75 with acute or convalescent COVID-19.

A note on this clone: An end of the junction does not agree with germline; a read error may underlie this. The chain couples TRBV5-1 to TRBJ1-5; 7 bases map to TRBD1. The CDR3 is 14 residues long. The germline V gene has CDR1 SGHRS and CDR2 YFSETQ. CDR3 DNA: TGCGCCAGCAGCCTAAGACAGGGCGATCAACCCCAGCATTTT. Its translation: CASSLRQGDQPQHF.

The gene calls are TRBV5-4 and TRBJ2-3, with D perhaps matching TRBD2 (6 bases). V shed 4 bases and J shed 5 bases, with 11 bases lying between them. Germline CDR1 reads SGHNT; CDR2 reads YYREEE (reference sequence). The CDR3 is 13 residues long. In DNA, the CDR3 is TGTGCCAGCAGCGGTCGGGGGAAAGATACGCAGTATTTT. Its protein is CASSGRGKDTQYF.

The J gene is TRBJ2-3, the V gene TRBV11-3, with 7 bases that match TRBD2. CDR1 is SGHNT, CDR2 YENEEA, per germline. V was pared by 4 bases and J by 5 bases, with 9 bases of the junction left unmatched. This CDR3 spans 15 amino acids. CDR3 sequence (DNA): TGTGCCAGCAGCTCCGGGAGGCCTGATGGAGATACGCAGTATTTT. It yields the protein CASSSGRPDGDTQYF.

The chain employs TRBV5-4 and TRBJ2-5; TRBD1 matches 9 bases. Germline V gene lookup returns CDR1 SGHNT and CDR2 YYREEE (reference sequence). This CDR3 comprises 14 residues. With 4 bases clipped from V and 5 bases from J, the junction kept 6 bases outside the gene matches. In DNA, the CDR3 is TGTGCCAGCAGCCAACAGGGGGCATGGGAGACCCAGTACTTC. Residues: CASSQQGAWETQYF.

V and J are TRBV5-5 and TRBJ1-1; 8 positions agree with TRBD1. CDR1 is SGHKS and CDR2 is YYEKEE in the germline V gene (reference sequence). The CDR3 is made up of 16 amino acids. J was trimmed by 3 bases and V by 3 bases; bases with no gene match: 10. CDR3 protein: CASSSEDRVVYTEAFF. The CDR3 DNA is TGTGCCAGCAGCTCGGAGGACAGGGTGGTCTACACTGAAGCTTTCTTT.

This sequence joins TRBV30 and TRBJ1-2; 7 nucleotides agree with TRBD1. The CDR3 runs 13 residues. The V and J ends lost 1 base and 5 bases, in that order; junction bases with no gene match: 4. In germline, CDR1 is GTSNPN, CDR2 SVGIG (reference sequence). CDR3 sequence (DNA): TGTGCCTGGAGTGCCCTGACAGGGTATGGCTACACCTTC. As protein: CAWSALTGYGYTF. The complete variable domain, with remaining parts taken from reference TRBV30 and TRBJ1-2, reads SQTIHQWPATLVQPVGSPLSLECTVEGTSNPNLYWYRQAAGRGLQLLFYSVGIGQISSEVPQNLSASRPQDRQFILSSKKLLLSDSGFYLCAWSALTGYGYTFGSGTRLTVV.

CDR3 region: CASSIADYEQYF. The CDR3 DNA is TGTGCCAGCAGTATAGCGGACTACGAGCAGTACTTC. This chain connects TRBV6-5 to TRBJ2-7; perhaps TRBD2 as D (6 bases). V gave up 5 bases and J gave up 3 bases, with 8 bases separating them. CDR1 is MNHEY, CDR2 SVGAGI, per germline. There are 12 residues in the CDR3.

CDR3 loop: CASSPPSGRMFEQFF. CDR3 DNA sequence: TGCGCCAGCAGCCCTCCTAGCGGGAGAATGTTTGAGCAGTTCTTC. This chain links TRBV5-1 with TRBJ2-1; 10 bases are shared with TRBD2. Germline V CDR1 and CDR2: SGHRS, YFSETQ. Trimming removed 4 bases from V and 9 bases from J; junction bases left unmatched: 10. The CDR3 length is 15 residues. Full variable domain (remainder filled in from reference TRBV5-1 and TRBJ2-1): KAGVTQTPRYLIKTRGQQVTLSCSPISGHRSVSWYQQTPGQGLQFLFEYFSETQRNKGNFPGRFSGRQFSNSRSEMNVSTLELGDSALYLCASSPPSGRMFEQFFGPGTRLTVL.

This chain links TRBV3-1 (or the pseudogene TRBV3-2) with TRBJ1-2; no clear D gene. CDR1 and CDR2 (germline): LGHDT, YNNKEL (reference sequence). Trimming pared 0 bases from V and 1 base from J, leaving 9 bases between. This CDR3 spans 15 amino acids. The CDR3: CASSQDREGNYGYTF. As DNA, the CDR3 is TGTGCCAGCAGCCAAGATCGGGAAGGTAACTATGGCTACACCTTC.

The V and J genes are TRBV3-1 (or the pseudogene TRBV3-2) and TRBJ1-2; 7 positions agree with TRBD1. V lost 2 bases to trimming and J lost 5 bases; unmatched junction nucleotides: 2. This CDR3 comprises 13 residues. CDR1 LGHDT and CDR2 YNNKEL come from the germline V gene (reference sequence). CDR3 sequence: CASSQTGAYGYTF. The DNA of the CDR3 is TGTGCCAGCAGCCAAACAGGGGCGTATGGCTACACCTTC.

The chain combines TRBV6-1 with TRBJ1-1, with D possibly TRBD1 on 5 matching bases. Trimming pared 3 bases from V and 4 bases from J, leaving 12 bases between. Germline values: CDR1 MNHNS, CDR2 SASEGT. The CDR3 consists of 14 residues. The CDR3: CASSDNLGGTEAFF. CDR3 bases: TGTGCCAGCAGTGACAATCTGGGGGGCACTGAAGCTTTCTTT.

The chain links TRBV7-3 to TRBJ2-1; the D gene is possibly TRBD2 (5 bases). The CDR3 loop spans 15 amino acids. V lost 0 bases to trimming and J lost 10 bases, with 16 bases between them. Germline V gives CDR1 SGHTA, CDR2 FQGTGA. For the CDR3, the DNA is TGTGCCAGCAGCTTAACTACGGGAACCCTGGGGGAGCAGTTCTTC. Translating it yields CASSLTTGTLGEQFF.

V is TRBV11-2 and J is TRBJ1-2; TRBD1 is a possible D gene (5 bases). Per the germline V gene, CDR1 is SGHAT and CDR2 is FQNNGV. Trimming shortened V by 1 base and J by 6 bases, and 18 bases separated the two germline ends. The CDR3 spans 16 residues. The CDR3 DNA reads as TGTGCCAGCAGCTTAGGTCCTAGGCGGGGGATGGATGGCTACACCTTC. Translated, it gives CASSLGPRRGMDGYTF.

The chain carries TRBV19 and TRBJ1-4, with D unclear. The V end was cut by 1 base, the J end by 8 bases, with 8 bases between. CDR3 length equals 13 residues. Looked up from germline, CDR1 is LNHDA and CDR2 is SQIVND (reference sequence). CDR3 protein: CASSIARKEKLFF. CDR3 DNA sequence: TGTGCCAGTAGTATAGCGAGGAAAGAAAAACTGTTTTTT.

The chain couples TRBV6-5 to TRBJ2-7, with unresolved D. V lost 2 bases and J lost 3, with 5 bases in between. Germline CDR1 MNHEY, CDR2 SVGAGI. The CDR3 is 12 amino acids. The CDR3 sequence: CASSYTGYEQYF. The CDR3 DNA is TGTGCCAGCAGTTACACGGGCTACGAGCAGTACTTC.

V gene TRBV27 combines with J gene TRBJ1-4, with D possibly TRBD1 on 6 matching bases. Between the trimmed V and J ends, which lost 3 bases and 7 bases, there was a span of 18 bases. This CDR3 has 16 residues. CDR1 MNHEY and CDR2 SMNVEV come from the germline V gene (reference sequence). The CDR3 bases are TGTGCCAGCAGTTTGGGCAACAGGGCAATAAGTGAAAAACTGTTTTTT. Translation gives CASSLGNRAISEKLFF.

This clone has just one count. The DNA for the CDR3 is TGTGCAAGTCGCTTGCGGGCCTCAAATAATTCACCCCTCCACTTT. It translates to CASRLRASNNSPLHF. The rearrangement joins TRBV12-2 to TRBJ1-6. TRBV12-2 is marked as a pseudogene. This CDR3 spans 15 amino acids.

The chain is built from TRBV9 and TRBJ2-7; 11 bases match TRBD2. J gave up 3 bases and V 0 bases, and 5 bases lay outside the gene matches. The germline V gene has CDR1 SGDLS and CDR2 YYNGEE. The CDR3 contains 16 residues. The CDR3 protein is CASSVAGTSGIYEQYF. In nucleotides, the CDR3 is TGTGCCAGCAGCGTAGCTGGGACTAGCGGAATCTACGAGCAGTACTTC.

This clone was found once. The chain couples TRBV19 to TRBJ1-6, with 10 bases that match TRBD1. Germline CDR1 and CDR2: LNHDA and SQIVND (reference sequence). The junction had 7 bases not matched to a gene; V was cut back by 6 bases and J by 8 bases. The CDR3 totals 15 residues. CDR3: CASSWGQGLYSPLHF. The CDR3 DNA follows: TGTGCCAGTAGCTGGGGACAGGGGTTATATTCACCCCTCCACTTT.

The rearrangement uses TRBV2 and TRBJ1-4; possibly TRBD1 for D (5 bases). The CDR3 is 15 amino acids. V was pared by 6 bases and J by 4 bases, with 15 bases between. Germline CDR1 is SNHLY and CDR2 is FYNNEI. For the CDR3, the DNA is TGTGCCAGCAGCCCTGGGGGAGGGATTAATGAAAAACTGTTTTTT. Amino acid sequence: CASSPGGGINEKLFF.